These 2 T cell receptor beta chains came from one sample sequenced in a study of T cell changes during pregnancy in multiple sclerosis. Here immunoSEQ multiplex PCR was the method, and the copy in TCRdb shows in-frame clones only, minus some. Seen here are roughly 38,000 clones, 80% to 95% observed once, and the top ten hold 10%. The input for sequencing was CD8+ T cells from peripheral blood mononuclear cells, taken in the first trimester of pregnancy. The receptors were gathered from a female donor with multiple sclerosis, enrolled in a pregnancy study.

V and J are TRBV7-9 and TRBJ2-5; weak D call: TRBD2 (6 bases). The CDR3 runs 12 residues. The V end was cut by 4 bases, the J end by 11 bases, with 14 bases between. CDR1 is SEHNR and CDR2 is FQNEAQ in the germline V gene (reference sequence). This chain's CDR3 is CASSYGWREQYF. Here the CDR3 DNA reads TGTGCCAGCAGCTATGGTTGGAGGGAGCAGTACTTC.

This chain connects TRBV30 to TRBJ2-1; D is undetermined. Germline-derived CDR1 and CDR2 are GTSNPN and SVGIG (reference sequence). Trimming shortened V by 1 base and J by 4 bases, and 8 bases separated the two germline ends. This CDR3 has 13 residues. The CDR3 DNA follows: TGTGCCTGGAGTGACGTCGGGTACAATGAGCAGTTCTTC. Its translation is CAWSDVGYNEQFF. The variable domain in full, completed from reference TRBV30 and TRBJ2-1, reads SQTIHQWPATLVQPVGSPLSLECTVEGTSNPNLYWYRQAAGRGLQLLFYSVGIGQISSEVPQNLSASRPQDRQFILSSKKLLLSDSGFYLCAWSDVGYNEQFFGPGTRLTVL.